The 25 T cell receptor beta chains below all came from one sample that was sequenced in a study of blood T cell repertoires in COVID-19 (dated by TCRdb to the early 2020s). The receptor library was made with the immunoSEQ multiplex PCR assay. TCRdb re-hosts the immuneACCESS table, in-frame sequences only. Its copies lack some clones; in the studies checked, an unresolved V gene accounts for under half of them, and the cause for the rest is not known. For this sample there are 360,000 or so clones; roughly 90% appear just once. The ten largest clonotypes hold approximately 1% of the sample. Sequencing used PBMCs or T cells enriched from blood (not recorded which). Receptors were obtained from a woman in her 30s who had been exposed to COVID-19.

For the CDR3, the DNA is TGTGCCAGCAGTGAATGGGGCGACAGGTCGGATCTGGGATCACCCCTCCACTTT. It specifies CASSEWGDRSDLGSPLHF. J is TRBJ1-6 and V is TRBV2, with D possibly being TRBD1 (6 bases). The CDR3 is made up of 18 amino acids. Per the germline V gene, CDR1 is SNHLY and CDR2 is FYNNEI. V dropped 2 bases and J dropped 10 bases, with 24 bases sitting between them.

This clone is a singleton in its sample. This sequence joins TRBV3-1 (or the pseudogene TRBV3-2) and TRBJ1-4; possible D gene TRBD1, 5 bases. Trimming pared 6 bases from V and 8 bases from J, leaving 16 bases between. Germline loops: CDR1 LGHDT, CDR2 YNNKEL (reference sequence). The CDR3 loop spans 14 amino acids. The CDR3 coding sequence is TGTGCCAGCAGACCGTCGTTCGGGGGAGAAAAACTGTTTTTT. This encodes CASRPSFGGEKLFF.

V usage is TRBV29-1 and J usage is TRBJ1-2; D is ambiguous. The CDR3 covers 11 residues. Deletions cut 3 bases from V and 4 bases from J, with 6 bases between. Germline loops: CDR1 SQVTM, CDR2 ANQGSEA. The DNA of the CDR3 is TGCAGCGTTGAGGCCAGCTATGGCTACACCTTC. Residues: CSVEASYGYTF.

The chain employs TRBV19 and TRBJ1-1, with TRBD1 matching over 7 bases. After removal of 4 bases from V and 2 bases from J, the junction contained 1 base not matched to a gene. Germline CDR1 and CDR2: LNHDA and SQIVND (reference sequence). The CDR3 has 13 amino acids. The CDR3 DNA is TGTGCCAGTAGTAGGGACAGCAACACTGAAGCTTTCTTT. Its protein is CASSRDSNTEAFF.

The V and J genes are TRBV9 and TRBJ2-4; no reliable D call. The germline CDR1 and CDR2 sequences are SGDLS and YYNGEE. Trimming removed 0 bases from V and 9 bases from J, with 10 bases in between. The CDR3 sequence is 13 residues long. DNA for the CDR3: TGTGCCAGCAGCGTAGGACAAGGTCCCATTCAGTACTTC. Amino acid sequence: CASSVGQGPIQYF.

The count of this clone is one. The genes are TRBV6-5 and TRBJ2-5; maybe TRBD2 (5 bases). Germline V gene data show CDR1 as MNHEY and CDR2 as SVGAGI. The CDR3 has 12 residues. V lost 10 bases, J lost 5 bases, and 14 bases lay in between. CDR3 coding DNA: TGTGCCACACTAGAGTTTGGGGAGACCCAGTACTTC. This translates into CATLEFGETQYF.

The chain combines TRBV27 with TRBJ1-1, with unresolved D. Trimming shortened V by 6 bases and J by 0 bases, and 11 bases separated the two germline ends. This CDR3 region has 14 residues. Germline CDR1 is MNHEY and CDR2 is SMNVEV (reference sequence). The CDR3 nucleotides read TGTGCCAGCAGCCCCCGAAGCCTGAACACTGAAGCTTTCTTT. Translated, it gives CASSPRSLNTEAFF.

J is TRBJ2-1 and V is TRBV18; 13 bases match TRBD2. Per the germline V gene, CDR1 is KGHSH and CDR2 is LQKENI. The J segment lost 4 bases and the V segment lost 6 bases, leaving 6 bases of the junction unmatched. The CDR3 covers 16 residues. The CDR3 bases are TGTGCCAGCTCCCGAGGGACTAGCGGGATTTACAATGAGCAGTTCTTC. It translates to CASSRGTSGIYNEQFF. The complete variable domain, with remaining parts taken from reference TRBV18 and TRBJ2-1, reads NAGVMQNPRHLVRRRGQEARLRCSPMKGHSHVYWYRQLPEEGLKFMVYLQKENIIDESGMPKERFSAEFPKEGPSILRIQQVVRGDSAAYFCASSRGTSGIYNEQFFGPGTRLTVL.

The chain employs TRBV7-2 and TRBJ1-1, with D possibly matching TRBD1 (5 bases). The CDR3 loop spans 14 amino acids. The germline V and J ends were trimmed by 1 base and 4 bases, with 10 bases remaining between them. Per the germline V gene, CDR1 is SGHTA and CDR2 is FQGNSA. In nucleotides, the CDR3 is TGTGCCAGCAGCTTAGGCCAGGGATCCACTGAAGCTTTCTTT. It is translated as CASSLGQGSTEAFF.

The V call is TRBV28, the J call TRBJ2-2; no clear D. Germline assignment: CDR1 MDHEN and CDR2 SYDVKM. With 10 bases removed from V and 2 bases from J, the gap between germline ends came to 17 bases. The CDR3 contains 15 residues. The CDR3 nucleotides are TGTGCCACTATTCGGTCACAGATTAACACCGGGGAGCTGTTTTTT. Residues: CATIRSQINTGELFF.

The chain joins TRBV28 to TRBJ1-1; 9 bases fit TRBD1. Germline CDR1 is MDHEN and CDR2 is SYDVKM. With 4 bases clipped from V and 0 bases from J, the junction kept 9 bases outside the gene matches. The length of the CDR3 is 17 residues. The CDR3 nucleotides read TGTGCCAGCAGTTGGACAGGGGACCCCTCCATGAACACTGAAGCTTTCTTT. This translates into CASSWTGDPSMNTEAFF.

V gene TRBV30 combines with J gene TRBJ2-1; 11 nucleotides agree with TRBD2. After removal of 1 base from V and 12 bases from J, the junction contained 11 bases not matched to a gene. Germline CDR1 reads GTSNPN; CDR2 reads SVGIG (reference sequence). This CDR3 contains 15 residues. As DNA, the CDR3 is TGTGCCTGGAGTGGTCTTAGCGGGAGGGCCTTCGGGCAGTTCTTC. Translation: CAWSGLSGRAFGQFF.

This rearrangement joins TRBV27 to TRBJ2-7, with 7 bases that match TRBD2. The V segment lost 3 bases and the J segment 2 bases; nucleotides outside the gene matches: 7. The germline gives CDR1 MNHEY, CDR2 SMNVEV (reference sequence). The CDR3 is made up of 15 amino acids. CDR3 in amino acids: CASSLTGRLTYEQYF. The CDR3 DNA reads TGTGCCAGCAGTTTGACCGGGAGGTTGACCTACGAGCAGTACTTC.

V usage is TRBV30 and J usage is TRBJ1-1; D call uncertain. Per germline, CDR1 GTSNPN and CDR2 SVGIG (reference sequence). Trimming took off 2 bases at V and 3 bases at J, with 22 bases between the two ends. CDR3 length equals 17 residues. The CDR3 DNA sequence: TGTGCCTGGAGTCGAACAACACCCTTTGGGCCTTACACTGAAGCTTTCTTT. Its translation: CAWSRTTPFGPYTEAFF.

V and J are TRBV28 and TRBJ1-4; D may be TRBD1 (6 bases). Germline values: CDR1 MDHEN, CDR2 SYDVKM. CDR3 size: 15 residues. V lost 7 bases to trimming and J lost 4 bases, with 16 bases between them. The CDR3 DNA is TGTGCCAGCACACATAAGGACAGCTTTAATGAAAAACTGTTTTTT. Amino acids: CASTHKDSFNEKLFF.

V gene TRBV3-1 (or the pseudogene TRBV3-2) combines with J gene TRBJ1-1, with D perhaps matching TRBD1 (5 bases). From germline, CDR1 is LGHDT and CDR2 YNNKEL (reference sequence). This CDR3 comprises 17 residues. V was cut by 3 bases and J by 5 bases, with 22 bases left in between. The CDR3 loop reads CASSHVGGSLRRTEAFF. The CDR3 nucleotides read TGTGCCAGCAGCCACGTCGGGGGGTCTCTCCGGAGGACTGAAGCTTTCTTT.

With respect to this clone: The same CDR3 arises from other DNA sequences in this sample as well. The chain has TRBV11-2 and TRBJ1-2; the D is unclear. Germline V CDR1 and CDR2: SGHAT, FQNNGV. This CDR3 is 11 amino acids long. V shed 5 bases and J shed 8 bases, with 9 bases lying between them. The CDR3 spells CASSGGGGYTF. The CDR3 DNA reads TGTGCCAGCAGCGGCGGTGGGGGCTACACCTTC.

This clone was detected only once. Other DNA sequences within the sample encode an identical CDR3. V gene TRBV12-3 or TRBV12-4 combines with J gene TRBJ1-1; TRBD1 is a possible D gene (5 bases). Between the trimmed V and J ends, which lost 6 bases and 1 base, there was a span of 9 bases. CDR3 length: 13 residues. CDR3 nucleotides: TGTGCCAGCAGCCGTACAGGGAACACTGAAGCTTTCTTT. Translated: CASSRTGNTEAFF.

The CDR3 DNA is TGCGCCAGCAGCTTGGGGGGGCGGACTGGAAACACCATATATTTT. Amino acid sequence: CASSLGGRTGNTIYF. The chain is built from TRBV5-1 and TRBJ1-3; maybe TRBD1 (6 bases). This CDR3 comprises 15 residues. Germline CDR1 and CDR2: SGHRS and YFSETQ. The V end lost 0 bases, the J end lost 2 bases, and 9 bases lay between the germline ends.

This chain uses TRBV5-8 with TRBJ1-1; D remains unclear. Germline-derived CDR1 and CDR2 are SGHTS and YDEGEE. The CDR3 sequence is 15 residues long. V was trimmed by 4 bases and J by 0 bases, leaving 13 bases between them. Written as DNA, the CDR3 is TGTGCCAGCAGCCATCAGCGAGGCGTGAACACTGAAGCTTTCTTT. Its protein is CASSHQRGVNTEAFF.

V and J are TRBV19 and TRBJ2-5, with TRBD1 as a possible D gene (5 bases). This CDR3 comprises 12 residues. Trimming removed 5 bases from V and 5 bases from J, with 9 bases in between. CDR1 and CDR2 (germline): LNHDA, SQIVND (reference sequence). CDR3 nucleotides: TGTGCCAGTAGTCTCAAGGGGGAGACCCAGTACTTC. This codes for CASSLKGETQYF.

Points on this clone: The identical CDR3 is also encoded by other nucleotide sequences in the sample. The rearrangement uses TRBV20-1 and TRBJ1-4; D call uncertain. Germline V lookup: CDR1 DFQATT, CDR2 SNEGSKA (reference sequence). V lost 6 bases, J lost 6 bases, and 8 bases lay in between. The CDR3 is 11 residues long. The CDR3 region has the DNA TGCAGTGCCTCCCCCGATGAAAAACTGTTTTTT. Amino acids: CSASPDEKLFF.

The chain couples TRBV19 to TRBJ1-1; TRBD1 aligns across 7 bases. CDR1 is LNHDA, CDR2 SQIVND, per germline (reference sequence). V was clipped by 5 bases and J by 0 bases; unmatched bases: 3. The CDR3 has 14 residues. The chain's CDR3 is CASSPRGLNTEAFF. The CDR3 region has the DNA TGTGCCAGTAGTCCCAGGGGGTTGAACACTGAAGCTTTCTTT.

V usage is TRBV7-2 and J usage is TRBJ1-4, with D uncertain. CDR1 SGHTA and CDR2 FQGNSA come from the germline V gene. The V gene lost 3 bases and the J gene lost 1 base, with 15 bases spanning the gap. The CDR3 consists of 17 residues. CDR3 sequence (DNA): TGTGCCAGCAGCTTTGTTCCGGTGTCCCTAACTAATGAAAAACTGTTTTTT. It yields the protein CASSFVPVSLTNEKLFF.

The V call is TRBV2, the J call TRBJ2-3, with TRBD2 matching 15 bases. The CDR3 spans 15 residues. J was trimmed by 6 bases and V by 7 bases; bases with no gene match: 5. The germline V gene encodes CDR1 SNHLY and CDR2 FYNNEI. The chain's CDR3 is CASILGLAGGDTQYF. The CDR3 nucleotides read TGTGCCAGCATCCTCGGACTAGCGGGAGGGGATACGCAGTATTTT.